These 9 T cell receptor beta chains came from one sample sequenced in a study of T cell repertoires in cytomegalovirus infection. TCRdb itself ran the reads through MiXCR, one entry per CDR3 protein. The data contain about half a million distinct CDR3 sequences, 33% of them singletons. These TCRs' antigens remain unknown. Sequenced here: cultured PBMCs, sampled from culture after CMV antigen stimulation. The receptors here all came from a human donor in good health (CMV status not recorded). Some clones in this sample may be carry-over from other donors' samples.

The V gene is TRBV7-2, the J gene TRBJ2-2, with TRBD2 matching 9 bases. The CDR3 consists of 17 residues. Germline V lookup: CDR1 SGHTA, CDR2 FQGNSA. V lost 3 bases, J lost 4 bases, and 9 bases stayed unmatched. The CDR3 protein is CASSLRAGGLGTGELFF. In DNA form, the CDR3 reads TGTGCCAGCAGCTTGAGGGCGGGGGGGTTAGGCACCGGGGAGCTGTTTTTT.

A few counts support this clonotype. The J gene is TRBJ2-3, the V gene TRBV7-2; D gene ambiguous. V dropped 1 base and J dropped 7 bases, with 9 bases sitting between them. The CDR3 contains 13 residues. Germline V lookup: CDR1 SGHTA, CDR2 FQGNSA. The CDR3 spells CASSLEDQNTQYF. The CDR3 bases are TGTGCCAGCAGCTTAGAAGACCAGAATACGCAGTATTTT. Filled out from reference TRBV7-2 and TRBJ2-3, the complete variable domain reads GAGVSQSPSNKVTEKGKDVELRCDPISGHTALYWYRQSLGQGLEFLIYFQGNSAPDKSGLPSDRFSAERTGGSVSTLTIQRTQQEDSAVYLCASSLEDQNTQYFGPGTRLTVL.

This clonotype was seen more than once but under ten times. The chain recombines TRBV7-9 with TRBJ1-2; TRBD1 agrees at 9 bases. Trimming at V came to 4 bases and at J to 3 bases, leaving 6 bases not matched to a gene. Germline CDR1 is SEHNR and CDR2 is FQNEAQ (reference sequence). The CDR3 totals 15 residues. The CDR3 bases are TGTGCCAGCAGCTCCGGGACAGGGTACGACTATGGCTACACCTTC. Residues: CASSSGTGYDYGYTF.

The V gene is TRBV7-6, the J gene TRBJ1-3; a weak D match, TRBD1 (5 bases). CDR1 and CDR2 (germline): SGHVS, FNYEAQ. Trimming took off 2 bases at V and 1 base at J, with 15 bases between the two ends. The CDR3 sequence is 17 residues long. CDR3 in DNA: TGTGCCAGCAGCTTAAATGGGGGATCGATGTCTGGAAACACCATATATTTT. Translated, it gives CASSLNGGSMSGNTIYF.

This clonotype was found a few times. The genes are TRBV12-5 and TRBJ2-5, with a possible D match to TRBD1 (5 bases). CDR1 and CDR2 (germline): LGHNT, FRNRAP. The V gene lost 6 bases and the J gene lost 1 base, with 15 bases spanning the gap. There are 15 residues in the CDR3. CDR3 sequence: CASGASRQTQETQYF. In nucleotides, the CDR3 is TGTGCTAGTGGCGCCTCGCGACAGACCCAAGAGACCCAGTACTTC.

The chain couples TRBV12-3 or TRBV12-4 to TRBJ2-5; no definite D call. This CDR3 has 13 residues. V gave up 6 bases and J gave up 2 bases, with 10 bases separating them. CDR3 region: CASSPELQETQYF. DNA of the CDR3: TGTGCCAGCAGCCCCGAGCTTCAAGAGACCCAGTACTTC.

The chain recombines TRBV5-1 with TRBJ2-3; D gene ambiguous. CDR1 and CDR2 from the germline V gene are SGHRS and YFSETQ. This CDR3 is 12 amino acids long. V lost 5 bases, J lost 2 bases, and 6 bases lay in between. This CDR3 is CASRLDTDTQYF. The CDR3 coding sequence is TGCGCCAGCAGACTTGACACAGATACGCAGTATTTT.

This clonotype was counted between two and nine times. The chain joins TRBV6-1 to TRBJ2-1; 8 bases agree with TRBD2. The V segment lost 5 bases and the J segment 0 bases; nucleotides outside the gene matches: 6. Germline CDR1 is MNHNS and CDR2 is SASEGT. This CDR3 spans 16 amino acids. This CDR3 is CASSSLAGTSYNEQFF. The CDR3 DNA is TGTGCCAGCAGTTCCTTAGCGGGAACCTCCTACAATGAGCAGTTCTTC.

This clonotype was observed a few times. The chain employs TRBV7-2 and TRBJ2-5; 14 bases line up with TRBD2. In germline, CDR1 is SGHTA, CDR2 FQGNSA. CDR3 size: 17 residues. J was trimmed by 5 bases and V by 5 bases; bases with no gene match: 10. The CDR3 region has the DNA TGTGCCAGCAGCCCCCGGGGACTAGCGGGAGTTGCGGAGACCCAGTACTTC. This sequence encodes CASSPRGLAGVAETQYF.